The clone carrying this TCR beta chain was seen a few times. Its specificity is unknown. The data are from a study of cytomegalovirus exposure and HLA in healthy donors. General study findings and limits: Per published reports, the classifier diagnosed cytomegalovirus status with high specificity and sensitivity. The investigators catalogued 160 or so TCR beta chains as cytomegalovirus-associated. It was confirmed in vitro that a few of the CMV-associated chains were specific for CMV antigens.

Method: immunoSEQ multiplex PCR; TCRdb's copy keeps in-frame clones and lacks some. The sample lists around 80,000 clones, approximately 96% occurring once. There are 11 residues in the CDR3. V gave up 5 bases and J gave up 3 bases, with 5 bases separating them. CDR1 SEHNR and CDR2 FQNEAQ come from the germline V gene (reference sequence). The clonotype comes from a woman under 30 in good health and CMV-seronegative. The V and J genes are TRBV7-9 and TRBJ2-7, with D hard to call. The sample was PBMCs. CDR3 loop: CASSPFYEQYF. CDR3 nucleotide sequence: TGTGCCAGCAGCCCCTTCTACGAGCAGTACTTC.